This passage covers 14 T cell receptor beta chains from one sample sequenced in a study of shared clonotypes between healthy human individuals. Clones were read by immunoSEQ multiplex PCR, and TCRdb kept only the in-frame ones, dropping some. The sample shows roughly 2.2 million clones, 90% to 95% of them seen only once. Specimen: naive CD4+ T cells from PBMCs. As for subset: CD45RA+ positively selected. Source of these receptors: a man between 18 and 29 years old in good health. Some clones in this sample may be carry-over from other donors' samples.

CDR3 DNA: TGTGCCAGCAGGGCATCACTCGAAAATCAGCCCCAGCATTTT. Its translation: CASRASLENQPQHF. The chain combines TRBV28 with TRBJ1-5; D remains unclear. CDR3 length: 14 amino acids. Trimming left V 6 bases short and J 4 bases short, with 13 bases between. Per germline, CDR1 MDHEN and CDR2 SYDVKM.

This clone was detected once. V usage is TRBV28 and J usage is TRBJ1-1; no clear D. Deletions cut 3 bases from V and 5 bases from J, with 13 bases between. Germline CDR1 is MDHEN and CDR2 is SYDVKM. This CDR3 comprises 14 residues. Here the CDR3 DNA reads TGTGCCAGCAGTTTCGCCGGGAGTCTAACTGAAGCTTTCTTT. Translated, it gives CASSFAGSLTEAFF.

CDR3 sequence (DNA): TGTGCCAGCAGCCCCCCGGGCCGGGTCTATGGCTACACCTTC. The encoded protein is CASSPPGRVYGYTF. The gene calls are TRBV13 and TRBJ1-2; D not resolved. V lost 5 bases and J 4 bases, leaving 14 bases between the germline ends. The length of the CDR3 is 14 residues. CDR1 is PRHDT and CDR2 is FYEKMQ in the germline V gene (reference sequence).

This clone was picked up one time. The rearrangement links TRBV11-1 to TRBJ2-2; possibly TRBD2 for D (6 bases). The V gene lost 4 bases and the J gene lost 6 bases, with 12 bases spanning the gap. The CDR3 is 14 residues long. From germline, CDR1 is SGHAT and CDR2 FQDESV (reference sequence). Written as DNA, the CDR3 is TGTGCCAGCAGCTACGGGAGTCTAGCCGGGGAGCTGTTTTTT. It specifies CASSYGSLAGELFF.

The rearrangement joins TRBV7-9 to TRBJ1-4; TRBD1 matches 8 bases. With V trimmed by 3 bases and J by 8 bases, 5 bases remained unmatched. CDR3 length: 14 amino acids. The germline V gene encodes CDR1 SEHNR and CDR2 FQNEAQ (reference sequence). The CDR3 nucleotides are TGTGCCAGCAGCTTTACAGGGGGTAACGAAAAACTGTTTTTT. Residues: CASSFTGGNEKLFF. The complete variable domain, with remaining parts taken from reference TRBV7-9 and TRBJ1-4, reads DTGVSQNPRHKITKRGQNVTFRCDPISEHNRLYWYRQTLGQGPEFLTYFQNEAQLEKSRLLSDRFSAERPKGSFSTLEIQRTEQGDSAMYLCASSFTGGNEKLFFGSGTQLSVL.

The chain employs TRBV28 and TRBJ1-3; D may be TRBD1 (6 bases). The CDR3 consists of 16 residues. Trimming took 1 base from V and 6 from J, leaving 16 bases between them. The germline V gene encodes CDR1 MDHEN and CDR2 SYDVKM. The CDR3 loop reads CASSLYVAGEKNTIYF. The CDR3 DNA sequence: TGTGCCAGCAGTTTATACGTGGCAGGGGAAAAAAACACCATATATTTT.

Regarding this clone: Other DNA variants within this sample encode the same CDR3. The rearrangement links TRBV5-1 to TRBJ1-1; no definite D call. Germline CDR1 reads SGHRS; CDR2 reads YFSETQ. This CDR3 spans 13 amino acids. The V end was cut by 4 bases, the J end by 1 base, with 8 bases between. CDR3 sequence reads: CASSLQANTEAFF. The CDR3 DNA reads TGCGCCAGCAGCCTCCAAGCGAACACTGAAGCTTTCTTT.

This chain links TRBV5-1 with TRBJ2-2; 11 nucleotides align to TRBD2. There are 16 residues in the CDR3. V dropped 4 bases and J dropped 4; count of bases not matched to a gene: 6. Germline V CDR1 and CDR2: SGHRS, YFSETQ. The CDR3: CASSPRLAGLTGELFF. The CDR3, as DNA: TGCGCCAGCAGCCCACGACTAGCGGGACTCACCGGGGAGCTGTTTTTT.

The rearrangement links TRBV5-6 to TRBJ2-6, with D unclear. The V gene's germline CDR1 is SGHDT and CDR2 YYEEEE. The V end was cut by 4 bases, the J end by 0 bases, with 11 bases between. The CDR3 spans 16 residues. CDR3 protein: CASSTGWVSGANVLTF. The DNA for the CDR3 is TGTGCCAGCAGCACCGGGTGGGTCTCTGGGGCCAACGTCCTGACTTTC.

V usage is TRBV7-9 and J usage is TRBJ2-6; D gene uncertain. Germline-derived CDR1 and CDR2 are SEHNR and FQNEAQ (reference sequence). The CDR3 loop spans 13 amino acids. Trimming stripped 10 bases from V and 0 bases from J, with 7 bases between. The CDR3 region is CATKDSGANVLTF. CDR3 in DNA: TGTGCCACGAAAGACTCTGGGGCCAACGTCCTGACTTTC.

This chain links TRBV5-4 with TRBJ2-5; a weak D match, TRBD1 (6 bases). Germline V CDR1 and CDR2: SGHNT, YYREEE (reference sequence). The CDR3 loop spans 16 amino acids. Trimming took off 3 bases at V and 2 bases at J, with 17 bases between the two ends. This CDR3 is CASSYPGPQGQETQYF. DNA for the CDR3: TGTGCCAGCAGCTATCCCGGCCCCCAGGGGCAAGAGACCCAGTACTTC.

V gene TRBV27 combines with J gene TRBJ2-2; D is unclear. The CDR3 runs to 15 residues. Deletions cut 0 bases from V and 3 bases from J, with 8 bases between. Per the germline V gene, CDR1 is MNHEY and CDR2 is SMNVEV (reference sequence). For the CDR3, the DNA is TGTGCCAGCAGTTTATCAAGGACCTACACCGGGGAGCTGTTTTTT. Protein product: CASSLSRTYTGELFF.

This clone was seen a handful of times. Within the sample, other DNA sequences also encode this same CDR3. V is TRBV9 and J is TRBJ2-1; D not certain. The CDR3 extends over 13 amino acids. Germline V gene sequence: CDR1 SGDLS, CDR2 YYNGEE. V was cut by 0 bases and J by 8 bases, with 9 bases left in between. The CDR3 loop is CASSVAPWDEQFF. Written as DNA, the CDR3 is TGTGCCAGCAGCGTAGCCCCTTGGGATGAGCAGTTCTTC.

CDR3 nucleotides: TGTGCCAGCAGCCCGTTTTCGGGACTAGCCTTCAATGAGCAGTTCTTC. It encodes CASSPFSGLAFNEQFF. The V call is TRBV7-9, the J call TRBJ2-1, with 9 bases fitting TRBD2. Germline assignment: CDR1 SEHNR and CDR2 FQNEAQ (reference sequence). Trimming removed 5 bases from V and 6 bases from J; junction bases left unmatched: 11. The CDR3 has 16 residues.